A single sample is the source of the 27 T cell receptor beta chains below, sequenced in a study of vaccination and CD4 T cells after COVID-19. Antigens for these TCRs are unknown. The Oncomine TCR Beta short-read assay was applied to DNA of cultured CD4+ T cells. From the PCR reads, TCRdb called clonotypes with MiXCR, one entry per CDR3 protein. Among about 15,000 distinct CDR3 sequences listed, 40% to 60% were seen once. The treatment here: approximately 11-day PBMC culture with coronavirus spike peptide pools or control peptides (ViraFEST assay). Sequenced here: CD4+ T cells from blood, cultured in vitro, sampled before SARS-CoV-2 vaccination. The receptors originated from a human donor who had recovered from COVID-19.

This chain connects TRBV7-9 to TRBJ2-3, with 7 nucleotides matching TRBD2. V was pared by 7 bases and J by 6 bases, with 4 bases of the junction left unmatched. Per the germline V gene, CDR1 is SEHNR and CDR2 is FQNEAQ (reference sequence). The CDR3 runs 12 residues. CDR3 residues: CASKGRDDTQYF. The CDR3 nucleotides are TGTGCCAGCAAAGGGAGGGACGATACGCAGTATTTT.

The CDR3 loop is CAYRPGRDGYTF. The CDR3 region has the DNA TGTGCTTACCGCCCCGGCAGGGATGGCTACACCTTC. The J gene is TRBJ1-2, the V gene TRBV30, with D possibly TRBD1 on 5 matching bases. Germline CDR1 GTSNPN, CDR2 SVGIG (reference sequence). This CDR3 is built from 12 residues.

The V call is TRBV5-6, the J call TRBJ1-2, with D unclear. The V end lost 3 bases, the J end lost 4 bases, and 16 bases lay between the germline ends. The CDR3 runs to 15 residues. Germline CDR1 SGHDT, CDR2 YYEEEE. The CDR3 DNA is TGTGCCAGCAGCTCGGTATTCTCAGGTGCCTATGGCTACACCTTC. Its protein is CASSSVFSGAYGYTF.

This clonotype was recorded a few times. V gene TRBV24-1 combines with J gene TRBJ2-3; TRBD1 is a possible D gene (5 bases). The CDR3 runs 16 residues. CDR1 and CDR2 from the germline V gene are KGHDR and SFDVKD. V was trimmed by 2 bases and J by 0 bases, leaving 11 bases between them. The CDR3 sequence is CATSDSLGQSTDTQYF. The DNA of the CDR3 is TGTGCCACCAGTGATTCCCTAGGACAAAGCACAGATACGCAGTATTTT.

The V gene is TRBV7-2, the J gene TRBJ2-3, with D unresolved. V shed 5 bases and J shed 2 bases, with 8 bases lying between them. This CDR3 region has 13 residues. Per germline, CDR1 SGHTA and CDR2 FQGNSA. The CDR3 region has the DNA TGTGCCAGCAGCCAACCTTCCACAGATACGCAGTATTTT. Its translation is CASSQPSTDTQYF.

CDR3 sequence (DNA): TGTGCCAGCAGCGACCGGGACAGCGAAATAATCCCCCTCCACTTT. Residues: CASSDRDSEIIPLHF. The chain couples TRBV5-5 to TRBJ1-6, with TRBD1 identical over 7 bases. The germline CDR1 and CDR2 sequences are SGHKS and YYEKEE (reference sequence). The CDR3 sequence is 15 residues long. Trimming at V came to 4 bases and at J to 13 bases, leaving 14 bases not matched to a gene.

The chain uses TRBV7-9 and TRBJ2-7; 9 positions agree with TRBD2. The CDR3 sequence is 16 residues long. Per germline, CDR1 SEHNR and CDR2 FQNEAQ (reference sequence). Unmatched junction bases numbered 13, after V lost 3 bases and J lost 7 bases. The CDR3 is CASSLGLAGGPEEQYF. In nucleotides, the CDR3 is TGTGCCAGCAGCTTGGGTCTCGCGGGGGGGCCAGAGGAGCAGTACTTC.

For the CDR3, the DNA is TGTGCCAGCAGCGAGAGGGGGACAGCATCCTACGAGCAGTACTTC. It yields the protein CASSERGTASYEQYF. J is TRBJ2-7 and V is TRBV9, with 7 bases lining up with TRBD1. Germline V lookup: CDR1 SGDLS, CDR2 YYNGEE. V lost 3 bases and J lost 1; bases outside the gene matches: 7. This CDR3 spans 15 amino acids.

J is TRBJ1-5 and V is TRBV28; D call uncertain. Between the trimmed V and J ends, which lost 6 bases and 9 bases, there was a span of 15 bases. Germline V CDR1 and CDR2: MDHEN, SYDVKM. The CDR3 has 13 residues. The CDR3 loop reads CASSTNTLPPQHF. The CDR3 nucleotides read TGTGCCAGCAGCACCAACACATTACCGCCCCAGCATTTT.

This clonotype was counted once. This chain connects TRBV30 to TRBJ1-2, with 7 bases lining up with TRBD1. CDR3 size: 15 residues. V trimming: 0 bases; J trimming: 5 bases; junction bases outside the gene matches: 9. Germline V gives CDR1 GTSNPN, CDR2 SVGIG (reference sequence). For the CDR3, the DNA is TGTGCCTGGAGTGTACGGGCAGGGGGAGGATATGGCTACACCTTC. It yields the protein CAWSVRAGGGYGYTF.

This clonotype was picked up a small number of times. The chain combines TRBV6-1 with TRBJ1-6; D call uncertain. Looked up from germline, CDR1 is MNHNS and CDR2 is SASEGT. The CDR3 is 14 amino acids. V was clipped by 4 bases and J by 0 bases, with 4 bases between them. CDR3 in amino acids: CASSGRSYNSPLHF. DNA for the CDR3: TGTGCCAGCAGTGGACGCTCCTATAATTCACCCCTCCACTTT.

The V call is TRBV29-1, the J call TRBJ1-5; D gene uncertain. CDR3 length: 13 amino acids. The germline CDR1 and CDR2 sequences are SQVTM and ANQGSEA. Trimming removed 5 bases from V and 2 bases from J, with 10 bases in between. The CDR3 DNA follows: TGCAGCGTTTTCACCGAGGGCAATCAGCCCCAGCATTTT. Translating it yields CSVFTEGNQPQHF.

CDR3 coding DNA: TGCGCCAGCAGTGAAGAGGGTGGGATGGCAAAACTGTTTTTT. This sequence encodes CASSEEGGMAKLFF. The chain uses TRBV10-2 and TRBJ1-4; no clear D. The CDR3 has 14 residues. V was clipped by 3 bases and J by 10 bases, with 15 bases between them. The germline V gene has CDR1 WSHSY and CDR2 SAAADI.

This clonotype was recorded only once. The J gene is TRBJ2-1, the V gene TRBV20-1; 9 bases map to TRBD2. This CDR3 comprises 16 residues. Germline assignment: CDR1 DFQATT and CDR2 SNEGSKA (reference sequence). V lost 6 bases and J lost 5; bases outside the gene matches: 14. The CDR3, as DNA: TGCAGTGCAGTGGGCGTTGGCGGGGGGGCCAACAATGAGCAGTTCTTC. This translates into CSAVGVGGGANNEQFF.

The V and J genes are TRBV6-5 and TRBJ1-2; D perhaps matches TRBD1 (6 bases). Germline CDR1 reads MNHEY; CDR2 reads SVGAGI. This CDR3 is 15 amino acids long. Deletions cut 2 bases from V and 0 bases from J, with 10 bases between. The CDR3 protein is CASSYRTASNYGYTF. The DNA of the CDR3 is TGTGCCAGCAGTTACCGGACAGCTTCTAACTATGGCTACACCTTC.

The gene calls are TRBV11-3 and TRBJ2-7; no definite D call. With 0 bases removed from V and 3 bases from J, the gap between germline ends came to 6 bases. Germline lookup yields CDR1 SGHNT and CDR2 YENEEA. This CDR3 spans 13 amino acids. The CDR3 loop reads CASSLDTSYEQYF. Written as DNA, the CDR3 is TGTGCCAGCAGCTTAGATACCAGCTACGAGCAGTACTTC.

This chain connects TRBV19 to TRBJ1-1; 8 bases line up with TRBD1. Germline assignment: CDR1 LNHDA and CDR2 SQIVND (reference sequence). Trimming cost V 9 bases and J 5 bases; bases outside gene matches: 8. The CDR3 covers 13 residues. Here the CDR3 reads CASSQGARTEAFF. CDR3 in DNA: TGTGCCAGCTCTCAGGGGGCGAGGACTGAAGCTTTCTTT.

This clonotype has just a few counts. The chain links TRBV7-9 to TRBJ2-7; TRBD1 aligns across 8 bases. This CDR3 comprises 13 residues. Germline V lookup: CDR1 SEHNR, CDR2 FQNEAQ (reference sequence). Losses at the gene ends were 8 bases for V and 3 bases for J; bases not matched to a gene: 6. The CDR3 DNA sequence: TGTGCCAGCGGCGACAGGGGTAGCTACGAGCAGTACTTC. It codes for CASGDRGSYEQYF.

CDR3 DNA sequence: TGCAGTGCCGTGGTAGGCGAAAAACTGTTTTTT. Its translation: CSAVVGEKLFF. The chain recombines TRBV20-1 with TRBJ1-4; D is unresolved. V shed 6 bases and J shed 8 bases, with 10 bases lying between them. The CDR3 is 11 amino acids. Germline V lookup: CDR1 DFQATT, CDR2 SNEGSKA (reference sequence).

This chain connects TRBV19 to TRBJ1-2; D is uncertain. Germline V gene data show CDR1 as LNHDA and CDR2 as SQIVND (reference sequence). The CDR3 loop spans 12 amino acids. Deletions cut 4 bases from V and 6 bases from J, with 9 bases between. The CDR3 here is CASSKGLDGYTF. DNA of the CDR3: TGTGCCAGTAGTAAAGGACTGGATGGCTACACCTTC.

This clonotype was picked up a small number of times. The rearrangement links TRBV6-1 to TRBJ1-1; D unclear. The CDR3 consists of 13 residues. With 6 bases removed from V and 2 bases from J, the gap between germline ends came to 10 bases. Germline lookup yields CDR1 MNHNS and CDR2 SASEGT. The chain's CDR3 is CASRWGANTEAFF. The CDR3 DNA is TGTGCCAGCAGGTGGGGTGCCAACACTGAAGCTTTCTTT.

The chain is built from TRBV19 and TRBJ1-5; 8 nucleotides line up with TRBD1. CDR1 LNHDA and CDR2 SQIVND come from the germline V gene (reference sequence). This CDR3 comprises 14 residues. The ends lost 5 bases at V and 6 bases at J; junction bases unmatched: 6. CDR3 sequence reads: CASSRGQGSQPQHF. The CDR3 DNA reads TGTGCCAGTAGTCGTGGACAGGGCAGTCAGCCCCAGCATTTT. The full variable domain, completed using reference TRBV19 and TRBJ1-5, is DGGITQSPKYLFRKEGQNVTLSCEQNLNHDAMYWYRQDPGQGLRLIYYSQIVNDFQKGDIAEGYSVSREKKESFPLTVTSAQKNPTAFYLCASSRGQGSQPQHFGDGTRLSIL.

The chain employs TRBV6-5 and TRBJ1-2, with a possible D match to TRBD1 (5 bases). V was shortened by 2 bases and J by 5 bases, with 15 bases between the two germline ends. The CDR3 is 15 residues long. Germline V CDR1 and CDR2: MNHEY, SVGAGI. CDR3 residues: CASSYRGQGSYGYTF. CDR3 DNA sequence: TGTGCCAGCAGTTACCGAGGCCAGGGCAGTTATGGCTACACCTTC.

The rearrangement joins TRBV4-3 to TRBJ2-3, with TRBD2 matching 11 bases. The CDR3 spans 18 residues. V lost 0 bases and J lost 0; bases outside the gene matches: 5. Germline CDR1 LGHNA, CDR2 YSLEER. The chain's CDR3 is CASSQDSSGGTSTDTQYF. CDR3 bases: TGCGCCAGCAGCCAAGATTCTAGCGGGGGGACTAGCACAGATACGCAGTATTTT.

J is TRBJ1-1 and V is TRBV7-9; 7 nucleotides match TRBD1. V was pared by 0 bases and J by 5 bases, with 6 bases of the junction left unmatched. CDR1 SEHNR and CDR2 FQNEAQ come from the germline V gene (reference sequence). This CDR3 has 15 residues. The CDR3 DNA follows: TGTGCCAGCAGCTTAGCGGGAAGGGGGCCAACTGAAGCTTTCTTT. Residues: CASSLAGRGPTEAFF.

This chain connects TRBV19 to TRBJ2-1; D is undetermined. Germline CDR1 reads LNHDA; CDR2 reads SQIVND (reference sequence). The CDR3 totals 11 residues. Deletions cut 8 bases from V and 4 bases from J, with 6 bases between. As DNA, the CDR3 is TGTGCCAGTGACGGATACAATGAGCAGTTCTTC. The encoded protein is CASDGYNEQFF.

This clonotype turned up a few times. The J gene is TRBJ2-2, the V gene TRBV20-1; 11 bases are shared with TRBD1. Germline loops: CDR1 DFQATT, CDR2 SNEGSKA (reference sequence). The CDR3 consists of 16 residues. The junction had 9 bases not matched to a gene; V was cut back by 4 bases and J by 5 bases. The CDR3 DNA is TGCAGTGCTATAATCCGGACAGGGGGCGCAACCGGGGAGCTGTTTTTT. It codes for CSAIIRTGGATGELFF.